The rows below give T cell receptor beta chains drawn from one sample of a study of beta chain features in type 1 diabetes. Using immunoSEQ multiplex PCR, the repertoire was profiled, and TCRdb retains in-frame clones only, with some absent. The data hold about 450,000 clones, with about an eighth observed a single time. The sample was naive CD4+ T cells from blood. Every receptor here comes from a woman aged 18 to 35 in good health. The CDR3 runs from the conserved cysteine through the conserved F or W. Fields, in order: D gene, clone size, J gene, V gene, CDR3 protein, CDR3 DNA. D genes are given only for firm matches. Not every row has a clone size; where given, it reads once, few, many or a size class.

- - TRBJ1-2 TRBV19 CVWSYGYTF TGCGTGTGGAGCTATGGCTACACCTTC
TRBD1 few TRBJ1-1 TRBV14 CASSAGTGRSAEAFF TGTGCCAGCAGCGCCGGGACAGGACGTAGTGCTGAAGCTTTCTTT
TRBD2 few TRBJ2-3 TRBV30 CAWRAGGPPDTQYF TGTGCCTGGAGGGCGGGAGGGCCCCCAGATACGCAGTATTTT
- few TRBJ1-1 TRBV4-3 CASSQGWRGRNFMNTEAFF TGCGCCAGCAGCCAAGGCTGGCGTGGAAGAAATTTCATGAACACTGAAGCTTTCTTT
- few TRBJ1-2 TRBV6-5 CASSYSTSDWFGYTF TGTGCCAGCAGTTACAGCACGTCCGATTGGTTTGGCTACACCTTC
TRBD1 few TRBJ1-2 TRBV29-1 CSVRDRGNYGYTF TGCAGCGTGCGGGACAGGGGTAACTATGGCTACACCTTC
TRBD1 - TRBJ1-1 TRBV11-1 CASSQGGTEAFF TGTGCCAGCAGCCAGGGGGGCACTGAAGCTTTCTTT
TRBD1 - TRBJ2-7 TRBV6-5 CASSPFRGQIYEQYF TGTGCCAGCAGTCCTTTCCGGGGACAGATCTACGAGCAGTACTTC
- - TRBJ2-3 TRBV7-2 CASTTLPDTQYF TGTGCCAGCACCACGCTCCCAGATACGCAGTATTTT
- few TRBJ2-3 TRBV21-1 CASSHNRGQANTDTQYF TGTGCCAGCAGCCATAACAGAGGACAGGCCAACACAGATACGCAGTATTTT
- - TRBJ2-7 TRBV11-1 CASSLIDEQYF TGTGCCAGCAGCTTGATTGATGAGCAGTACTTC
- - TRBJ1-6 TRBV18 CASSPAKALSGPLHF TGTGCCAGCTCACCCGCAAAGGCCTTATCGGGACCCCTCCACTTT
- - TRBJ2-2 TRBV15 CATSRKSGTGELFF TGTGCCACCAGCAGGAAGAGTGGGACCGGGGAGCTGTTTTTT
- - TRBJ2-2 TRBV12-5 CASGLGILRTGELFF TGTGCTAGTGGTTTGGGCATACTCCGCACCGGGGAGCTGTTTTTT
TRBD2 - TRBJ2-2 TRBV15 CATRGLAGLNTGELFF TGTGCCACCCGAGGACTAGCGGGATTGAACACCGGGGAGCTGTTTTTT
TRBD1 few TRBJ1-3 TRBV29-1 CSVSQGAAGNTIYF TGCAGCGTTTCCCAGGGGGCGGCTGGAAACACCATATATTTT
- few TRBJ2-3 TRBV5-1 CASSLRFPWGTDTQYF TGCGCCAGCAGCTTGCGGTTCCCCTGGGGCACAGATACGCAGTATTTT
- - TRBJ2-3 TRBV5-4 CASSLPQGTTDTQYF TGTGCCAGCAGCTTGCCCCAAGGGACCACAGATACGCAGTATTTT
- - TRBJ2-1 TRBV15 CATGKLGQVYNEQFF TGTGCCACAGGAAAACTGGGACAAGTCTACAATGAGCAGTTCTTC
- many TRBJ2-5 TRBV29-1 CSGKPGQQETQYF TGCAGCGGAAAGCCGGGACAACAAGAGACCCAGTACTTC
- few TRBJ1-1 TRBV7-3 CASSSHLGDTEAFF TGTGCCAGCAGCTCCCACTTGGGAGACACTGAAGCTTTCTTT
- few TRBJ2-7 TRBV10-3 CAISAGSEQYF TGTGCCATCAGTGCAGGGAGCGAGCAGTACTTC
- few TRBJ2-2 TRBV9 CASSVGANTGELFF TGTGCCAGCAGCGTAGGGGCTAACACCGGGGAGCTGTTTTTT
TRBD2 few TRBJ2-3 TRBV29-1 CSGERGGRADTQYF TGCAGCGGGGAGCGGGGGGGCCGGGCAGATACGCAGTATTTT
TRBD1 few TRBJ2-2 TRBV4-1 CASSQRPLTGKSGELFF TGCGCCAGCAGCCAGAGACCATTGACAGGGAAGTCCGGGGAGCTGTTTTTT
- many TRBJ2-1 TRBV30 CAWRRGERSNEQFF TGTGCCTGGAGAAGAGGGGAGAGGAGCAATGAGCAGTTCTTC
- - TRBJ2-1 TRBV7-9 CASSRRVYNEQFF TGTGCCAGCAGCCGGCGGGTGTACAATGAGCAGTTCTTC
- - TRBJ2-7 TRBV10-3 CAISGIYEQYF TGTGCCATCAGTGGCATTTACGAGCAGTACTTC
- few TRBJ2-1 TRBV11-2 CASSSNGRGVDEQFF TGTGCCAGCAGCTCTAACGGGCGGGGTGTTGATGAGCAGTTCTTC
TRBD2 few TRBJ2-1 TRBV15 CATSRVPTSRIEQFF TGTGCCACCAGCAGAGTTCCGACTAGCCGCATCGAGCAGTTCTTC
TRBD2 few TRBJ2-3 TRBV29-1 CTGTSGTDTQYF TGCACCGGGACTAGCGGCACAGATACGCAGTATTTT